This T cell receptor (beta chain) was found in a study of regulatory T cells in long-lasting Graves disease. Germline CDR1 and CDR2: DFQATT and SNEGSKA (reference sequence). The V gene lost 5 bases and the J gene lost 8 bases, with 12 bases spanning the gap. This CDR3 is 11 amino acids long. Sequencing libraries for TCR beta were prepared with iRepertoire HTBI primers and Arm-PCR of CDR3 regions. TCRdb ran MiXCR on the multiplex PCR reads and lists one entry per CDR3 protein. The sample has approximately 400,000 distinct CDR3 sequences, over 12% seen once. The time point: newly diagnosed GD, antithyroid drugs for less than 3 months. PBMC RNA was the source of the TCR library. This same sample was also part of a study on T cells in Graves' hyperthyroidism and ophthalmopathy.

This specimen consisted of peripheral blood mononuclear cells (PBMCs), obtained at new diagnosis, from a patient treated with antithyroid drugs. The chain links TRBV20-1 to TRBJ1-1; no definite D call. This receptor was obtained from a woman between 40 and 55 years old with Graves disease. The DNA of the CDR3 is TGCAGTGCTGGGTTACCGCTCGAAGCTTTCTTT. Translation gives CSAGLPLEAFF.